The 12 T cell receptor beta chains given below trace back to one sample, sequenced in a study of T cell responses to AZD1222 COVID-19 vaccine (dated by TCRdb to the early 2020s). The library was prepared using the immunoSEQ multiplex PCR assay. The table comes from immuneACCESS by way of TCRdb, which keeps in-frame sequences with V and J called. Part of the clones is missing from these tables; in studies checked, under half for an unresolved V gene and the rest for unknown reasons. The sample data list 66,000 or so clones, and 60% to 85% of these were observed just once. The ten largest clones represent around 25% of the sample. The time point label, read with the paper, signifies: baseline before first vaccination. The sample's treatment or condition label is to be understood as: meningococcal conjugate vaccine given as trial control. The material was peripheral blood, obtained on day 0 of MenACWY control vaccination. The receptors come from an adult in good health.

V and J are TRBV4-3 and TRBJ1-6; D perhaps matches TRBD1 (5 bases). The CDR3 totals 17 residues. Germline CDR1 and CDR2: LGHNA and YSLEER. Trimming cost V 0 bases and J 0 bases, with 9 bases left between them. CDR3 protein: CASSQEAGSSYNSPLHF. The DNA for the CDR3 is TGCGCCAGCAGCCAAGAAGCAGGGAGCTCCTATAATTCACCCCTCCACTTT.

The DNA for the CDR3 is TGTGCCAGCTCAGCAACTAGCACCCCTCAGTTCTTC. Protein: CASSATSTPQFF. V usage is TRBV18 and J usage is TRBJ2-1, with a possible D match to TRBD2 (6 bases). The CDR3 is 12 amino acids. V was cut by 5 bases and J by 13 bases, with 15 bases left in between. Germline V gene sequence: CDR1 KGHSH, CDR2 LQKENI.

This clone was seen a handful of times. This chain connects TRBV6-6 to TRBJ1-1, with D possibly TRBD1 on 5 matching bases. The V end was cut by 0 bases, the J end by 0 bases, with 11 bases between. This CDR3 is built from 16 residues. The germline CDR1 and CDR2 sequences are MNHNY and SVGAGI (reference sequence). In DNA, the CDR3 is TGTGCCAGCAGTTACTCCAGGGCAGCAATGAACACTGAAGCTTTCTTT. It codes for CASSYSRAAMNTEAFF.

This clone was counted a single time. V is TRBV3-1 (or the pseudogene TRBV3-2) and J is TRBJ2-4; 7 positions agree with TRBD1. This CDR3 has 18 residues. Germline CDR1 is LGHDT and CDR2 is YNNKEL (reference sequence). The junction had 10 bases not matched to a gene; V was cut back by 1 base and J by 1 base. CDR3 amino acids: CASSQGLRGIVAKNIQYF. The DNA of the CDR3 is TGTGCCAGCAGCCAAGGACTCAGGGGGATCGTGGCCAAAAACATTCAGTACTTC.

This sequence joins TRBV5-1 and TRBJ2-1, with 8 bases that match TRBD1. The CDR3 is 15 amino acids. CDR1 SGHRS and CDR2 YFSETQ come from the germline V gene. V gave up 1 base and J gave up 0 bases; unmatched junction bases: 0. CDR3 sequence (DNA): TGCGCCAGCAGCTTGCAGGGGGCCTCCTACAATGAGCAGTTCTTC. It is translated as CASSLQGASYNEQFF.

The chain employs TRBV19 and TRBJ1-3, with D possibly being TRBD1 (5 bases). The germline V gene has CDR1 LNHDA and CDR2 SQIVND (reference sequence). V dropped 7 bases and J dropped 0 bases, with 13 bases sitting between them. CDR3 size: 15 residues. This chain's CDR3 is CASNFRAGSGNTIYF. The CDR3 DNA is TGTGCCAGTAACTTCAGGGCCGGCTCTGGAAACACCATATATTTT.

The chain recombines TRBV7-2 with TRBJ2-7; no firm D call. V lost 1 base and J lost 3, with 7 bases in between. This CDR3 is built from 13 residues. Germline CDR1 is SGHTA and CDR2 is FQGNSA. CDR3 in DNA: TGTGCCAGCAGCTTAGTTAACCTCTACGAGCAGTACTTC. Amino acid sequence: CASSLVNLYEQYF.

CDR3 amino acids: CASSYSRFRRTEAFF. The CDR3 coding sequence is TGTGCCAGCAGTTACTCGCGATTTAGAAGGACTGAAGCTTTCTTT. The chain links TRBV6-5 to TRBJ1-1, with no clear D. With 0 bases removed from V and 5 bases from J, the gap between germline ends came to 13 bases. Germline CDR1 and CDR2: MNHEY and SVGAGI. The CDR3 contains 15 residues.

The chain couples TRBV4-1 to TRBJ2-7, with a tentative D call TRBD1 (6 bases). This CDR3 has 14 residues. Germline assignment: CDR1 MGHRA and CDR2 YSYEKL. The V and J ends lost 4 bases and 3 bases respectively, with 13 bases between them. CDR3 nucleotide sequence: TGCGCCAGCAGCCTAACCGGACAGCTCTACGAGCAGTACTTC. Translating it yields CASSLTGQLYEQYF.

CDR3 residues: CASSPLGLDTEAFF. In DNA form, the CDR3 reads TGTGCCAGCTCGCCGTTGGGGCTTGACACTGAAGCTTTCTTT. The J gene is TRBJ1-1, the V gene TRBV18; maybe TRBD1 (5 bases). The CDR3 covers 14 residues. The V end was cut by 6 bases, the J end by 3 bases, with 14 bases between. Germline assignment: CDR1 KGHSH and CDR2 LQKENI.

As DNA, the CDR3 is TGTGCCAGCAGTGATAGGCCCGGCGCCGTGAGTGGCTACACCTTC. This translates into CASSDRPGAVSGYTF. The chain links TRBV2 to TRBJ1-2; D gene unclear. Germline-derived CDR1 and CDR2 are SNHLY and FYNNEI. Trimming cost V 3 bases and J 7 bases, with 18 bases left between them. This CDR3 is 15 amino acids long.

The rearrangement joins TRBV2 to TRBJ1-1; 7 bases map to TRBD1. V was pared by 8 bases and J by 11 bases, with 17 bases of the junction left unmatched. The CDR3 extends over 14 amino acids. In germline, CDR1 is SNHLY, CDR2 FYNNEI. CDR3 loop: CASSLSLGDSEAFF. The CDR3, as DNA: TGTGCCAGCTCCCTATCTCTTGGGGACAGCGAGGCTTTCTTT.